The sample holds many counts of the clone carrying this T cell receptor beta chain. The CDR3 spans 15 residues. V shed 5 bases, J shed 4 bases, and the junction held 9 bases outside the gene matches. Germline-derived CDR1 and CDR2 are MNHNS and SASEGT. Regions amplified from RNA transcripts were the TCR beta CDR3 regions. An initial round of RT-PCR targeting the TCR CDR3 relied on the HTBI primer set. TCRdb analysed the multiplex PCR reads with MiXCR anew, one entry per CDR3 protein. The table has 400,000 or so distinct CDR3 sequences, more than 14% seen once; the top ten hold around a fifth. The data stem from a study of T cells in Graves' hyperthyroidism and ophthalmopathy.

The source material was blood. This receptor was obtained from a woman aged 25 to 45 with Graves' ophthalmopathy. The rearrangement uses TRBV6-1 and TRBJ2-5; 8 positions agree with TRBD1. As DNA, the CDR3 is TGTGCCAGCAGTACGGACAGGGTGGTAGGAGAGACCCAGTACTTC. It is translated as CASSTDRVVGETQYF.